This TCR beta chain emerged from a study of blood T cell repertoires in COVID-19. Using immunoSEQ multiplex PCR, the repertoire was profiled, and TCRdb retains in-frame clones only, with some absent. The sample lists 350,000 or so clones, approximately 89% occurring once. Germline CDR1 SGHVS, CDR2 FNYEAQ. The CDR3 sequence is 15 residues long. Trimming shortened V by 5 bases and J by 1 base, and 15 bases separated the two germline ends. This clone was seen a single time. The clonotype comes from a woman in her sixties with COVID-19, enrolled during active disease. V usage is TRBV7-6 and J usage is TRBJ2-7; D perhaps matches TRBD1 (6 bases). The sequenced material came from peripheral blood. CDR3 coding DNA: TGTGCCAGCAGCGCTCAAGGGACATCGTCCTACGAGCAGTACTTC. The encoded protein is CASSAQGTSSYEQYF.